This T cell receptor (beta chain) was sequenced for a study of T cell responses to AZD1222 COVID-19 vaccine. Study-wide results and limits: Among those given AZD1222, only six were seropositive at baseline. Reports say nearly half of spike-specific TCRs go after unmutated variant regions. Distributed over spike, vaccine-associated CD4 TCRs predominated at 160-218 and 743-854. Donors skewed white British and female; clonal diversity was possibly underestimated.

Trimming removed 2 bases at V and 3 bases at J, with 5 bases between. The CDR3 loop spans 12 amino acids. CDR1 and CDR2 (germline): MDHEN, SYDVKM. Clones were sequenced by immunoSEQ multiplex PCR, and TCRdb holds only the in-frame ones, with some missing. The table shows approximately 150,000 clones, with 85% to 90% occurring only once. Turning to this clone: Its antigen is not known.

The chain joins TRBV28 to TRBJ2-7; no clear D gene. This specimen consisted of peripheral blood, obtained 28 days after the second dose of the MenACWY control vaccine. This clonotype originated in an adult who received the MenACWY meningococcal vaccine as a control. The CDR3 is CASSLDVYEQYF. DNA for the CDR3: TGTGCCAGCAGTTTAGACGTCTACGAGCAGTACTTC.